Following are 2 T cell receptor beta chains from one sample sequenced in a study of T cells in Graves' hyperthyroidism and ophthalmopathy. Authors of the study amplified TCR beta CDR3 regions from RNA transcripts. The primer set for the first-round RT-PCR of the TCR CDR3 was HTBI. TCRdb re-analysed the multiplex PCR reads in MiXCR, keeping a single row per CDR3 protein. The sample holds roughly 290,000 distinct CDR3 sequences; about an eighth are singletons and the top ten take 7% to 8.5%. Sequences were obtained from blood. These receptors were taken from a woman in her 30s with Graves' hyperthyroidism that later progressed to Graves' ophthalmopathy.

At least ten counts were recorded for this clonotype. V gene TRBV20-1 combines with J gene TRBJ2-2; no firm D call. Per germline, CDR1 DFQATT and CDR2 SNEGSKA (reference sequence). The CDR3 covers 12 residues. V lost 7 bases, J lost 8 bases, and 14 bases lay in between. CDR3 bases: TGCAGTGTCAAGGCTAGGCCGGGGGAGCTGTTTTTT. Amino acids: CSVKARPGELFF.

This clonotype occurred many times. This chain links TRBV28 with TRBJ2-7, with TRBD1 identical over 9 bases. Germline trimming cut 2 bases from V and 4 bases from J; bases unmatched to any gene: 3. There are 14 residues in the CDR3. The germline V gene has CDR1 MDHEN and CDR2 SYDVKM. The CDR3 DNA follows: TGTGCCAGCAGTTTAGGGACAGGGAAATACGAGCAGTACTTC. Encoded protein: CASSLGTGKYEQYF. The full variable domain, in which reference TRBV28 and TRBJ2-7 provide the parts outside the CDR3, is DVKVTQSSRYLVKRTGEKVFLECVQDMDHENMFWYRQDPGLGLRLIYFSYDVKMKEKGDIPEGYSVSREKKERFSLILESASTNQTSMYLCASSLGTGKYEQYFGPGTRLTVT.